This T cell receptor (beta chain) came from a study of T cells in Graves' hyperthyroidism and ophthalmopathy. Ten or more counts support this clonotype. Relative to the germline gene, one junction end is altered; a read error may explain this. RNA transcripts yielded amplified TCR beta CDR3 regions. TCR CDR3 underwent first-round RT-PCR with the HTBI primer set. A single record per CDR3 protein comes from TCRdb applying MiXCR to the multiplex PCR reads. This table has 300,000 to 450,000 distinct CDR3 sequences, around 18% appearing once. This TCR came from a woman between 40 and 55 years old with Graves' ophthalmopathy. Input material: blood.

This chain's CDR3 is CASSLCLQGNAEAFF. CDR3 coding DNA: TGTGCCAGCAGTTTATGTCTACAGGGGAACGCTGAAGCTTTCTTT. V is TRBV28 and J is TRBJ1-1; 7 bases fit TRBD1. This CDR3 region has 15 residues. CDR1 is MDHEN, CDR2 SYDVKM, per germline.